The 9 T cell receptor beta chains below come from one sample, sequenced in a study of regulatory T cells in long-lasting Graves disease. Time point reported: persistent/refractory GD, antithyroid drugs over 5 years with positive TRAb. Generation of the TCR library employed RNA extracted from PBMCs. iRepertoire HTBI primers and Arm-PCR of CDR3 regions built TCR beta libraries. TCRdb fed the multiplex PCR reads into MiXCR, producing one record per CDR3 protein. The sample gives around 460,000 distinct CDR3 sequences, around a fifth of which show up once; 13% is in the top ten. The sample was peripheral blood mononuclear cells (PBMCs), taken when the disease was refractory, from a patient treated with antithyroid drugs. These receptors were taken from a female donor with Graves disease.

The chain links TRBV2 to TRBJ2-2, with 10 positions matching TRBD1. V shed 7 bases, J shed 0 bases, and the junction held 5 bases outside the gene matches. Germline assignment: CDR1 SNHLY and CDR2 FYNNEI. The CDR3 is made up of 16 amino acids. The CDR3 DNA reads as TGTGCCAGCACCCGAGGACAGGGGGCGAACACCGGGGAGCTGTTTTTT. This gives the protein CASTRGQGANTGELFF.

This clonotype was seen repeatedly, ten times or more. This chain joins TRBV7-8 and TRBJ2-5; D might be TRBD1 (5 bases). The germline V gene encodes CDR1 SGHVS and CDR2 FQNEAQ. V was cut by 5 bases and J by 0 bases, with 10 bases left in between. This CDR3 spans 14 amino acids. This chain's CDR3 is CASSRQIYQETQYF. DNA of the CDR3: TGTGCCAGCAGCAGACAGATATACCAAGAGACCCAGTACTTC.

The DNA of the CDR3 is TGTGCCAGCAGCTTTGGGGGGCGAACCTACGAGCAGTACTTC. Encoded protein: CASSFGGRTYEQYF. The chain links TRBV7-9 to TRBJ2-7; possibly TRBD1 or TRBD2 for D (6 bases each). CDR3 size: 14 residues. Germline assignment: CDR1 SEHNR and CDR2 FQNEAQ (reference sequence). V shed 3 bases and J shed 2 bases, with 11 bases lying between them.

There are many counts of this clonotype. This chain connects TRBV3-1 to TRBJ1-1; D may be TRBD1 (5 bases). The V end was cut by 0 bases, the J end by 10 bases, with 18 bases between. The CDR3 length is 15 residues. Germline V gene sequence: CDR1 LGHDT, CDR2 YNNKEL (reference sequence). This chain's CDR3 is CASSQDERGRLRAFF. The CDR3 bases are TGTGCCAGCAGCCAAGATGAGAGGGGACGGCTGCGAGCTTTCTTT. The full variable domain, rest sourced from reference TRBV3-1 and TRBJ1-1, is DTAVSQTPKYLVTQMGNDKSIKCEQNLGHDTMYWYKQDSKKFLKIMFSYNNKELIINETVPNRFSPKSPDKAHLNLHINSLELGDSAVYFCASSQDERGRLRAFFGQGTRLTVV.

This clonotype was seen many times. The rearrangement joins TRBV7-9 to TRBJ1-3, with D perhaps TRBD1 (5 bases). This CDR3 is built from 13 residues. Germline values: CDR1 SEHNR, CDR2 FQNEAQ (reference sequence). The V end was cut by 5 bases, the J end by 8 bases, with 13 bases between. The CDR3 here is CASSATGEDTIYF. DNA for the CDR3: TGTGCCAGCAGCGCGACGGGGGAGGACACCATATATTTT.

J is TRBJ1-1 and V is TRBV5-8; 10 nucleotides agree with TRBD1. Germline CDR1 SGHTS, CDR2 YDEGEE. The CDR3 consists of 15 residues. The V gene end was trimmed by 0 bases and the J gene end by 7 bases; junction bases not matched to a gene: 6. The CDR3 reads CASSLAGTGEDEAFF. CDR3 nucleotide sequence: TGTGCCAGCAGCTTGGCGGGGACAGGGGAGGATGAAGCTTTCTTT. Full variable domain (rest looked up from reference TRBV5-8 and TRBJ1-1): EAGVTQSPTHLIKTRGQQATLRCSPISGHTSVYWYQQALGLGLQFLLWYDEGEERNRGNFPPRFSGRQFPNYSSELNVNALELEDSALYLCASSLAGTGEDEAFFGQGTRLTVV.

Ten or more counts support this clonotype. V is TRBV28 and J is TRBJ1-2, with D perhaps TRBD1 (5 bases). Germline-derived CDR1 and CDR2 are MDHEN and SYDVKM. The CDR3 extends over 12 amino acids. V lost 11 bases and J 5 bases, leaving 15 bases between the germline ends. CDR3 sequence: CAGSSDKYGYTF. CDR3 nucleotide sequence: TGTGCCGGATCGTCGGACAAGTATGGCTACACCTTC.

The CDR3 nucleotides read TGTGCCAGCAGCCCTTCTGAGCTAAGGGGGCAGTACTTC. Translation: CASSPSELRGQYF. The chain recombines TRBV7-8 with TRBJ2-7; D possibly corresponds to TRBD1 (5 bases). V dropped 5 bases and J dropped 9 bases, with 17 bases sitting between them. This CDR3 has 13 amino acids. CDR1 SGHVS and CDR2 FQNEAQ come from the germline V gene.

On this clonotype itself: A much bigger clone sits one base away, suggesting this may be a read error. The chain combines TRBV6-5 with TRBJ2-7; D is undetermined. The germline V and J ends were trimmed by 2 bases and 2 bases, with 4 bases remaining between them. The CDR3 extends over 12 amino acids. Germline V lookup: CDR1 MNHEY, CDR2 SVGAGI. DNA of the CDR3: TGTGCCAGCAGTTACCAAACCTACGAGCAGTACTTC. This translates into CASSYQTYEQYF.